This T cell receptor (beta chain) was identified in a study of blood T cell repertoires in COVID-19. Study overall: Sites across the United States, Italy and Spain contributed samples from acute and convalescent COVID-19. T cells, B-cell-depleted T cells, or PBMCs provided the cDNA or gDNA that served as material.

In the study's own analysis: By means of reference gene primer amplification, nucleated cell counts were estimated. The table came from immunoSEQ multiplex PCR; TCRdb's copy has only in-frame clones and leaves some out. D and trimming were read from the DNA, whereas the V and J calls and clone size are those reported in that table. The sample includes under 95,000 clones, around 87% of them seen just once. The clonotype was recovered from a human donor with acute or convalescent COVID-19. The donor label of this sample is uncertain. The sample taken for sequencing was peripheral blood.

Written as DNA, the CDR3 is TGTGCCAGCAGTTTGTCAGGGTACACTGAAGCTTTCTTT. Protein product: CASSLSGYTEAFF. The chain is built from TRBV12-3 or TRBV12-4 and TRBJ1-1; D is perhaps TRBD1 (5 bases). This CDR3 has 13 amino acids. Between the trimmed V and J ends, which lost 3 bases and 3 bases, there was a span of 8 bases.